One sample yielded the 32 T cell receptor beta chains listed below, sequenced in a study of response to subunit inactivated influenza vaccine. TCRdb reprocessed the RT-PCR reads via MiXCR and lists one record per CDR3 protein. The table records hundreds of thousands of distinct CDR3 sequences, about a sixth of them present only once. The material sequenced was PBMCs from blood, taken 12 days after vaccination. These receptors were taken from a man aged 45-65 years who received an inactivated influenza vaccine.

This clonotype has a handful of counts. The chain uses TRBV20-1 and TRBJ2-5, with TRBD2 identical over 8 bases. Trimming cost V 6 bases and J 4 bases; bases outside gene matches: 4. The CDR3 loop spans 12 amino acids. Germline V gene lookup returns CDR1 DFQATT and CDR2 SNEGSKA (reference sequence). The CDR3 protein is CSARSGRETQYF. The CDR3 nucleotides are TGCAGTGCCCGGAGCGGGAGAGAGACCCAGTACTTC.

This clonotype occurred a few times. V usage is TRBV7-9 and J usage is TRBJ2-1; D is unresolved. The CDR3 runs to 14 residues. Trimming shortened V by 6 bases and J by 4 bases, and 13 bases separated the two germline ends. Germline CDR1 and CDR2: SEHNR and FQNEAQ (reference sequence). The CDR3 loop is CASRLRTDYNEQFF. The CDR3 DNA reads as TGTGCCAGCAGACTACGGACGGATTACAATGAGCAGTTCTTC.

The genes are TRBV3-1 and TRBJ1-2; D unclear. The CDR3 length is 13 residues. Trimming took 0 bases from V and 8 from J, leaving 10 bases between them. Germline V gene lookup returns CDR1 LGHDT and CDR2 YNNKEL (reference sequence). The CDR3 spells CASSQERRIGYTF. In DNA, the CDR3 is TGTGCCAGCAGCCAAGAACGGCGCATCGGCTACACCTTC.

CDR3 sequence: CASRRLTGPTFNEQFF. CDR3 nucleotides: TGTGCCAGCAGAAGACTGACAGGTCCCACCTTCAATGAGCAGTTCTTC. The chain joins TRBV27 to TRBJ2-1; D may be TRBD1 (6 bases). The CDR3 sequence is 16 residues long. Germline CDR1 reads MNHEY; CDR2 reads SMNVEV (reference sequence). V was clipped by 6 bases and J by 6 bases, with 21 bases between them.

This clonotype appeared a few times. The rearrangement joins TRBV6-1 to TRBJ1-4, with unresolved D. CDR3 length equals 13 residues. In germline, CDR1 is MNHNS, CDR2 SASEGT. The ends were cut back, 5 bases at V and 8 bases at J, with 12 bases in the middle. CDR3 in amino acids: CASSRGGWEKLFF. As DNA, the CDR3 is TGTGCCAGCAGTCGGGGAGGGTGGGAAAAACTGTTTTTT.

The chain is built from TRBV29-1 and TRBJ2-3; D perhaps matches TRBD2 (5 bases). Germline lookup yields CDR1 SQVTM and CDR2 ANQGSEA. The CDR3 is 13 residues long. V lost 5 bases to trimming and J lost 0 bases, with 9 bases between them. The CDR3 sequence: CSVKEDSTDTQYF. In DNA form, the CDR3 reads TGCAGCGTTAAGGAGGACAGCACAGATACGCAGTATTTT.

This clonotype showed up just a few times. The gene calls are TRBV20-1 and TRBJ2-3; 8 nucleotides line up with TRBD2. Trimming took 6 bases from V and 3 from J; bases not matched to a gene: 11. This CDR3 comprises 15 residues. Per germline, CDR1 DFQATT and CDR2 SNEGSKA (reference sequence). The CDR3: CSATSSGSATDTQYF. The CDR3 nucleotides read TGCAGTGCAACCTCGAGCGGGAGCGCGACAGATACGCAGTATTTT.

As to this clonotype: A junction boundary mismatches the germline segment, possibly from a read error. This chain uses TRBV11-1 with TRBJ2-7; maybe TRBD2 (5 bases). Germline assignment: CDR1 SGHAT and CDR2 FQDESV (reference sequence). This CDR3 region has 13 residues. CDR3 sequence: CARSRYNRGEQYF. The CDR3 nucleotides are TGTGCCCGCAGCCGTTACAACCGGGGCGAGCAGTACTTC.

This clonotype showed up just a few times. CDR3 residues: CASSPFLQSGWLTGELFF. The CDR3, as DNA: TGCGCCAGCAGCCCTTTCCTACAGTCTGGCTGGCTCACCGGGGAGCTGTTTTTT. V is TRBV5-1 and J is TRBJ2-2, with D unclear. The CDR3 has 18 amino acids. Germline CDR1 and CDR2: SGHRS and YFSETQ. V dropped 4 bases and J dropped 4 bases, with 23 bases sitting between them. Looking up the rest from reference TRBV5-1 and TRBJ2-2 gives the full variable domain: KAGVTQTPRYLIKTRGQQVTLSCSPISGHRSVSWYQQTPGQGLQFLFEYFSETQRNKGNFPGRFSGRQFSNSRSEMNVSTLELGDSALYLCASSPFLQSGWLTGELFFGEGSRLTVL.

This clonotype has a handful of counts. The chain uses TRBV30 and TRBJ2-7; maybe TRBD2 (5 bases). V was pared by 2 bases and J by 3 bases, with 14 bases between. The CDR3 length is 14 residues. Germline V gives CDR1 GTSNPN, CDR2 SVGIG (reference sequence). The CDR3 nucleotides are TGTGCCTGGAGTAGAGAGCGGAGCAACTACGAGCAGTACTTC. Translating gives CAWSRERSNYEQYF. Full variable domain (missing parts from reference TRBV30 and TRBJ2-7): SQTIHQWPATLVQPVGSPLSLECTVEGTSNPNLYWYRQAAGRGLQLLFYSVGIGQISSEVPQNLSASRPQDRQFILSSKKLLLSDSGFYLCAWSRERSNYEQYFGPGTRLTVT.

The sample holds a few counts of this clonotype. The V call is TRBV11-2, the J call TRBJ2-3, with 13 bases fitting TRBD2. Germline V gives CDR1 SGHAT, CDR2 FQNNGV. The J segment lost 2 bases and the V segment lost 4 bases, leaving 12 bases of the junction unmatched. The CDR3 extends over 19 amino acids. Written as DNA, the CDR3 is TGTGCCAGCAGCTCAGGACTAGCGGGGGAAACGGTTTACACAGATACGCAGTATTTT. It encodes CASSSGLAGETVYTDTQYF.

The rearrangement joins TRBV20-1 to TRBJ1-4, with D unclear. CDR1 and CDR2 from the germline V gene are DFQATT and SNEGSKA (reference sequence). Between the trimmed V and J ends, which lost 0 bases and 0 bases, there was a span of 11 bases. This CDR3 has 16 residues. CDR3 bases: TGCAGTGCTAGAGATCTACCGGGGTCAACTAATGAAAAACTGTTTTTT. Protein sequence: CSARDLPGSTNEKLFF.

This clonotype came up a few times. The V and J genes are TRBV4-1 and TRBJ2-7; the D is unclear. The CDR3 loop spans 13 amino acids. In germline, CDR1 is MGHRA, CDR2 YSYEKL. V lost 6 bases to trimming and J lost 3 bases, with 12 bases between them. CDR3 nucleotide sequence: TGCGCCAGCAGTCAGTGGCTACTCTACGAGCAGTACTTC. Translation: CASSQWLLYEQYF.

The rearrangement joins TRBV6-2 or TRBV6-3 to TRBJ2-1; 11 positions agree with TRBD2. This CDR3 has 17 amino acids. The germline V gene has CDR1 MNHEY and CDR2 SVGEGT. Trimming removed 5 bases from V and 2 bases from J; junction bases left unmatched: 8. The CDR3 nucleotides read TGTGCCAGCAGTATTTATAGCGGGAGGGTAGCCTACAATGAGCAGTTCTTC. This encodes CASSIYSGRVAYNEQFF.

In this sample, this clonotype turned up a few times. The genes are TRBV5-6 and TRBJ2-1; D might be TRBD2 (5 bases). The CDR3 runs to 15 residues. CDR1 is SGHDT and CDR2 is YYEEEE in the germline V gene. V was pared by 2 bases and J by 2 bases, with 11 bases between. The CDR3 DNA reads as TGTGCCAGCAGCTTCATGACTACCCCCTACAATGAGCAGTTCTTC. It specifies CASSFMTTPYNEQFF.

The chain is built from TRBV3-1 and TRBJ2-7; D is perhaps TRBD2 (6 bases). Trimming left V 1 base short and J 6 bases short, with 10 bases between. The CDR3 totals 13 residues. Germline lookup yields CDR1 LGHDT and CDR2 YNNKEL (reference sequence). CDR3 nucleotides: TGTGCCAGCAGCCAAGGGGGACTCTTCGAGCAGTACTTC. Its protein product is CASSQGGLFEQYF.

The chain uses TRBV5-6 and TRBJ2-3; TRBD2 matches 7 bases. V trimming: 4 bases; J trimming: 0 bases; junction bases outside the gene matches: 5. Germline values: CDR1 SGHDT, CDR2 YYEEEE. This CDR3 spans 15 amino acids. CDR3 DNA: TGTGCCAGCAGCACTAGCGAAACTAGCACAGATACGCAGTATTTT. Protein: CASSTSETSTDTQYF.

The chain recombines TRBV5-1 with TRBJ2-7; D is unresolved. The CDR3 has 14 residues. V was pared by 0 bases and J by 0 bases, with 7 bases between. The germline gives CDR1 SGHRS, CDR2 YFSETQ. This CDR3 reads CASSLDPGSYEQYF. DNA for the CDR3: TGCGCCAGCAGCTTGGATCCAGGCTCCTACGAGCAGTACTTC.

The chain joins TRBV6-2 or TRBV6-3 to TRBJ1-6; TRBD1 agrees at 10 bases. Germline-derived CDR1 and CDR2 are MNHEY and SVGEGT. The length of the CDR3 is 17 residues. Losses at the gene ends were 6 bases for V and 7 bases for J; bases not matched to a gene: 12. The CDR3 loop reads CASSLFRDRGVNSPLHF. In DNA form, the CDR3 reads TGTGCCAGCAGCTTATTCCGGGACAGGGGAGTCAATTCACCCCTCCACTTT.

This clonotype was seen a single time. The J gene is TRBJ2-7, the V gene TRBV5-1; D is tentatively TRBD1 or TRBD2 (5 bases each). CDR3 length: 14 residues. Germline V gene sequence: CDR1 SGHRS, CDR2 YFSETQ. V was clipped by 7 bases and J by 6 bases, with 20 bases between them. This CDR3 is CASGERTGAFEQYF. The CDR3 DNA reads TGCGCCAGCGGCGAGAGGACCGGGGCGTTCGAGCAGTACTTC. The full variable domain, in which reference TRBV5-1 and TRBJ2-7 provide the parts outside the CDR3, is KAGVTQTPRYLIKTRGQQVTLSCSPISGHRSVSWYQQTPGQGLQFLFEYFSETQRNKGNFPGRFSGRQFSNSRSEMNVSTLELGDSALYLCASGERTGAFEQYFGPGTRLTVT.

The V and J genes are TRBV9 and TRBJ2-3, with 11 bases that match TRBD2. With 5 bases clipped from V and 8 bases from J, the junction kept 7 bases outside the gene matches. The V gene's germline CDR1 is SGDLS and CDR2 YYNGEE. CDR3 length: 14 residues. The CDR3 loop is CASSAGLAAFTQYF. CDR3 coding DNA: TGTGCCAGCAGTGCGGGACTAGCGGCTTTTACGCAGTATTTT.

The V gene is TRBV15, the J gene TRBJ2-5; 9 nucleotides match TRBD1. CDR1 is LNHNV and CDR2 is YYDKDF in the germline V gene (reference sequence). J gave up 5 bases and V 6 bases, and 1 base lay outside the gene matches. There are 12 residues in the CDR3. The CDR3 sequence is CATRTGGETQYF. CDR3 DNA sequence: TGTGCCACCAGGACAGGGGGGGAGACCCAGTACTTC.

This clonotype was counted between two and nine times. This chain uses TRBV20-1 with TRBJ2-7, with 10 bases matching TRBD2. V was clipped by 3 bases and J by 1 base; unmatched bases: 3. Germline CDR1 is DFQATT and CDR2 is SNEGSKA (reference sequence). This CDR3 has 14 amino acids. Written as DNA, the CDR3 is TGCAGTGCTAGGACGACTAGCGGGTCCTACGAGCAGTACTTC. Protein product: CSARTTSGSYEQYF.

This clonotype was seen a few times. V is TRBV12-3 or TRBV12-4 and J is TRBJ2-5; TRBD1 agrees at 8 bases. Trimming took 6 bases from V and 1 from J; bases not matched to a gene: 7. This CDR3 contains 15 residues. The CDR3 nucleotides are TGTGCCAGCAGGCATAACAGGGGGAGCCAAGAGACCCAGTACTTC. Translating it yields CASRHNRGSQETQYF.

The chain uses TRBV30 and TRBJ2-1; D is tentatively TRBD1 or TRBD2 (6 bases each). This CDR3 region has 12 residues. The germline V and J ends were trimmed by 4 bases and 7 bases, with 11 bases remaining between them. CDR1 is GTSNPN and CDR2 is SVGIG in the germline V gene (reference sequence). CDR3 protein: CAWTGGPNEQFF. The DNA of the CDR3 is TGTGCCTGGACCGGGGGCCCGAATGAGCAGTTCTTC.

The sample holds a few counts of this clonotype. V gene TRBV7-2 combines with J gene TRBJ2-1; unclear D gene. Germline CDR1 is SGHTA and CDR2 is FQGNSA. The CDR3 sequence is 13 residues long. Trimming removed 4 bases from V and 10 bases from J, with 14 bases in between. The CDR3 loop reads CASSSTVLIEQFF. CDR3 nucleotides: TGTGCCAGCAGCTCCACGGTGTTGATAGAGCAGTTCTTC.

This clonotype was counted a few times. The V call is TRBV20-1, the J call TRBJ1-5, with D possibly matching TRBD1 (5 bases). Germline V gene lookup returns CDR1 DFQATT and CDR2 SNEGSKA (reference sequence). V was pared by 2 bases and J by 2 bases, with 13 bases between. The CDR3 runs 15 residues. The CDR3 coding sequence is TGCAGTGCTAGACTTCCAGGGAGTGGCAATCAGCCCCAGCATTTT. This translates into CSARLPGSGNQPQHF.

There are many counts of this clonotype. The chain is built from TRBV7-2 and TRBJ1-2; no definite D call. The CDR3 covers 13 residues. V was pared by 2 bases and J by 4 bases, with 8 bases between. Germline-derived CDR1 and CDR2 are SGHTA and FQGNSA. The CDR3 spells CASSLKGSYGYTF. The CDR3, as DNA: TGTGCCAGCAGCTTAAAAGGGAGCTATGGCTACACCTTC.

This CDR3 reads CSASAKGQGDYGYTF. As DNA, the CDR3 is TGCAGTGCTAGTGCCAAGGGACAAGGGGACTATGGCTACACCTTC. The chain recombines TRBV20-1 with TRBJ1-2, with D possibly being TRBD1 (6 bases). Trimming took 3 bases from V and 3 from J, leaving 17 bases between them. The germline V gene encodes CDR1 DFQATT and CDR2 SNEGSKA (reference sequence). This CDR3 has 15 amino acids.

This clonotype was detected ten times or more. The gene calls are TRBV10-2 and TRBJ2-7; 11 bases fit TRBD2. In germline, CDR1 is WSHSY, CDR2 SAAADI. This CDR3 contains 16 residues. Unmatched junction bases numbered 8, after V lost 6 bases and J lost 1 base. CDR3 in amino acids: CASRYTGTSGSYEQYF. CDR3 sequence (DNA): TGCGCCAGCAGATACACCGGGACTAGCGGTTCCTACGAGCAGTACTTC.

The chain recombines TRBV29-1 with TRBJ1-4, with TRBD1 identical over 7 bases. This CDR3 has 16 residues. Unmatched junction bases numbered 11, after V lost 7 bases and J lost 0 bases. The germline CDR1 and CDR2 sequences are SQVTM and ANQGSEA. In DNA, the CDR3 is TGCAGCGCTGCCGGGACAGCCACTACAACTAATGAAAAACTGTTTTTT. It yields the protein CSAAGTATTTNEKLFF.

This clonotype turned up a few times. This chain connects TRBV4-1 to TRBJ2-7; D might be TRBD2 (6 bases). Trimming took off 3 bases at V and 1 base at J, with 10 bases between the two ends. The CDR3 totals 14 residues. From germline, CDR1 is MGHRA and CDR2 YSYEKL. CDR3 DNA: TGCGCCAGCAGCCAGCGGGACGGTTCCTACGAGCAGTACTTC. Protein product: CASSQRDGSYEQYF.